The clone carrying this T cell receptor (beta chain) was picked up a small number of times. Its antigen is not identified. This record belongs to a study of blood T cells in healthy people across ages. Whole-study findings and limits: Both higher diversity and more naive CD4+ cells marked long-lived donors when set against aged donors. Estimates drawn from one million T cells were deemed to understate diversity.

There were healthy Caucasian individuals from Russia, aged roughly 6 to 95, serving as donors. A second PCR, run for about 6 to 11 cycles, used a sample-barcoded 5' primer plus a J-beta primer mix. A single record per CDR3 protein comes from TCRdb applying MiXCR to the 5' RACE reads. The table shows approximately 940,000 distinct CDR3 sequences, with 40% to 60% occurring only once. Sequenced: blood. This clonotype was sampled from a man aged 25-45 years in good health.

CDR3 sequence (DNA): TGCAGCGTTGGGGTGACTAGCGGCCGTTCTCAAGAGACCCAGTACTTC. It codes for CSVGVTSGRSQETQYF. This chain connects TRBV29-1 to TRBJ2-5; 9 nucleotides agree with TRBD2. V trimming: 4 bases; J trimming: 2 bases; junction bases outside the gene matches: 11. Germline CDR1 reads SQVTM; CDR2 reads ANQGSEA. This CDR3 is built from 16 residues.